This T cell receptor (beta chain) was sequenced for a study of glioma-infiltrating T cells after dendritic cell vaccination. On the study more broadly: Glioblastoma patients came from Phase I and II dendritic cell vaccination trials.

A note on this clone: Antigen unknown.

CDR3 length equals 14 residues. In germline, CDR1 is MNHNS, CDR2 SASEGT. Unmatched junction bases numbered 4, after V lost 6 bases and J lost 7 bases. The data were produced by immunoSEQ multiplex PCR, yet TCRdb's version contains in-frame clones alone and is incomplete. The repertoire holds roughly 100,000 clones, almost 90% seen once, with over 2.5% in the top ten. Time point indicated: after dendritic cell vaccination, including at tumor progression/relapse. PBMC sampling occurred before vaccination, two weeks after the third dose, and at progression. Study conclusions and caveats: Only a small number of patients had complete blood and tumor samples.

The rearrangement links TRBV6-1 to TRBJ1-4, with 11 nucleotides matching TRBD1. The specimen was blood, collected after dendritic cell vaccination. The receptor was derived from a human donor with glioblastoma. The CDR3 bases are TGTGCCAGCAGCAGGGACAGGGGGACTGAAAAACTGTTTTTT. Encoded protein: CASSRDRGTEKLFF.